The 17 T cell receptor beta chains below were found in one sample sequenced in a study of identical twins. One entry per CDR3 protein results from TCRdb running MiXCR on the 5' RACE reads. The sample includes some 760,000 distinct CDR3 sequences, roughly 18% of them seen just once. These sequences were also reported in another study, on T cells expressing NK-cell markers.

The material sequenced was PBMCs. These TCRs come from a young woman in good health.

V usage is TRBV9 and J usage is TRBJ2-7, with 11 bases fitting TRBD2. The CDR3 contains 16 residues. Looked up from germline, CDR1 is SGDLS and CDR2 is YYNGEE. Losses at the gene ends were 3 bases for V and 3 bases for J; bases not matched to a gene: 8. Here the CDR3 reads CASSGSSGRHLYEQYF. CDR3 nucleotides: TGTGCCAGCAGCGGATCTAGCGGGAGGCACCTCTACGAGCAGTACTTC.

V is TRBV4-1 and J is TRBJ2-1, with 9 bases lining up with TRBD2. The CDR3 covers 15 residues. Trimming cost V 4 bases and J 8 bases; bases outside gene matches: 9. Germline lookup yields CDR1 MGHRA and CDR2 YSYEKL. CDR3 DNA sequence: TGCGCCAGCAGCCCCTTGGCGGGGGGGCCCTATGAGCAGTTCTTC. This sequence encodes CASSPLAGGPYEQFF.

The chain employs TRBV29-1 and TRBJ1-1, with 12 positions matching TRBD1. The V segment lost 6 bases and the J segment 4 bases; nucleotides outside the gene matches: 12. CDR3 size: 16 residues. The germline V gene has CDR1 SQVTM and CDR2 ANQGSEA. CDR3 DNA sequence: TGCAGCGTACACAACCGGGACAGGGGGCTTGGCACTGAAGCTTTCTTT. It codes for CSVHNRDRGLGTEAFF.

The genes are TRBV6-1 and TRBJ2-1; TRBD2 agrees at 8 bases. The length of the CDR3 is 15 residues. With V trimmed by 6 bases and J by 9 bases, 13 bases remained unmatched. CDR1 and CDR2 from the germline V gene are MNHNS and SASEGT. The CDR3 spells CASRGLVSLVGEQFF. The CDR3 bases are TGTGCCAGCAGGGGACTAGTTAGTTTGGTGGGTGAGCAGTTCTTC.

This chain joins TRBV19 and TRBJ2-1, with D possibly being TRBD2 (5 bases). Germline loops: CDR1 LNHDA, CDR2 SQIVND (reference sequence). V was cut by 2 bases and J by 5 bases, with 10 bases left in between. The CDR3 loop spans 14 amino acids. In nucleotides, the CDR3 is TGTGCCAGTAGTATACGCCGGACTCACAATGAGCAGTTCTTC. The encoded protein is CASSIRRTHNEQFF.

This chain links TRBV6-5 with TRBJ2-2; D remains unclear. The CDR3 is 12 amino acids. V dropped 7 bases and J dropped 3 bases, with 6 bases sitting between them. CDR1 and CDR2 from the germline V gene are MNHEY and SVGAGI. The CDR3 spells CASMPDTGELFF. CDR3 in DNA: TGTGCCAGCATGCCGGACACCGGGGAGCTGTTTTTT.

This clonotype has only a few counts. The genes are TRBV5-6 and TRBJ2-7; a possible D gene is TRBD1 (6 bases). The ends were cut back, 2 bases at V and 2 bases at J, with 17 bases in the middle. The CDR3 is 16 amino acids. Germline CDR1 SGHDT, CDR2 YYEEEE. The CDR3 region is CASSFSSGTNAYEQYF. The CDR3 nucleotides read TGTGCCAGCAGCTTTAGTTCGGGGACAAACGCCTACGAGCAGTACTTC.

This clonotype was picked up many times. The CDR3: CASSWASGNEQYF. In DNA, the CDR3 is TGTGCCAGCAGTTGGGCTAGCGGGAACGAGCAGTACTTC. The J gene is TRBJ2-7, the V gene TRBV27, with TRBD2 matching over 9 bases. CDR3 size: 13 residues. Trimming took 4 bases from V and 5 from J; bases not matched to a gene: 3. Germline CDR1 and CDR2: MNHEY and SMNVEV (reference sequence).

The J gene is TRBJ2-1, the V gene TRBV27, with 8 bases identical to TRBD2. In germline, CDR1 is MNHEY, CDR2 SMNVEV (reference sequence). There are 22 residues in the CDR3. Trimming took 3 bases from V and 1 from J; bases not matched to a gene: 23. This CDR3 reads CASSFGTGTSLTPERSYNEQFF. CDR3 bases: TGTGCCAGCAGTTTTGGAACGGGGACTAGTCTGACCCCAGAGAGGTCCTACAATGAGCAGTTCTTC.

This clonotype was counted between two and nine times. The CDR3 reads CASSQQGPSGNTIYF. The DNA for the CDR3 is TGTGCCAGCAGTCAACAGGGACCCTCTGGAAACACCATATATTTT. The rearrangement joins TRBV12-3 or TRBV12-4 to TRBJ1-3, with D tentatively TRBD1 (6 bases). Deletions cut 5 bases from V and 0 bases from J, with 11 bases between. The CDR3 is made up of 15 amino acids.

The rearrangement links TRBV15 to TRBJ2-1; D call uncertain. The CDR3 spans 16 residues. The V gene lost 0 bases and the J gene lost 1 base, with 10 bases spanning the gap. Germline V gene sequence: CDR1 LNHNV, CDR2 YYDKDF (reference sequence). The CDR3 sequence is CATSRDPLGSYNEQFF. Written as DNA, the CDR3 is TGTGCCACCAGCAGAGACCCCCTGGGGTCCTACAATGAGCAGTTCTTC.

This clonotype turned up a few times. This chain uses TRBV12-3 or TRBV12-4 with TRBJ1-1; perhaps TRBD1 as D (6 bases). The CDR3 is 14 residues long. Trimming removed 6 bases from V and 4 bases from J, with 15 bases in between. This chain's CDR3 is CASRILTGSTEAFF. Here the CDR3 DNA reads TGTGCCAGCAGGATCCTAACAGGGAGCACTGAAGCTTTCTTT.

V is TRBV7-2 and J is TRBJ2-2, with D tentatively TRBD2 (6 bases). The germline CDR1 and CDR2 sequences are SGHTA and FQGNSA. V was shortened by 6 bases and J by 2 bases, with 16 bases between the two germline ends. The CDR3 has 16 amino acids. The CDR3 protein is CASRVGGTINTGELFF. CDR3 sequence (DNA): TGTGCCAGCAGGGTTGGGGGGACCATAAACACCGGGGAGCTGTTTTTT.

This clonotype was picked up a small number of times. This sequence joins TRBV10-3 and TRBJ2-5; D gene ambiguous. Germline lookup yields CDR1 ENHRY and CDR2 SYGVKD. The CDR3 has 12 residues. V was cut by 4 bases and J by 5 bases, with 8 bases left in between. In DNA, the CDR3 is TGTGCCATCAGTGTTTCCGGGGAGACCCAGTACTTC. It translates to CAISVSGETQYF.

This clonotype appeared a few times. V and J are TRBV7-9 and TRBJ2-3; tentatively, D is TRBD2 (5 bases). Trimming took off 4 bases at V and 5 bases at J, with 19 bases between the two ends. From germline, CDR1 is SEHNR and CDR2 FQNEAQ (reference sequence). The CDR3 contains 16 residues. This chain's CDR3 is CASSSSAGPIVDTQYF. CDR3 coding DNA: TGTGCCAGCAGCTCTTCCGCGGGCCCCATCGTAGATACGCAGTATTTT.

The rearrangement joins TRBV7-8 to TRBJ2-7, with 9 bases lining up with TRBD1. Germline CDR1 is SGHVS and CDR2 is FQNEAQ. This CDR3 has 15 amino acids. After removal of 3 bases from V and 1 base from J, the junction contained 4 bases not matched to a gene. Written as DNA, the CDR3 is TGTGCCAGCAGCTTCCCCGGGACAGGGTCCTACGAGCAGTACTTC. Protein product: CASSFPGTGSYEQYF. The full variable domain, with the rest looked up from reference TRBV7-8 and TRBJ2-7, is GAGVSQSPRYKVAKRGQDVALRCDPISGHVSLFWYQQALGQGPEFLTYFQNEAQLDKSGLPSDRFFAERPEGSVSTLKIQRTQQEDSAVYLCASSFPGTGSYEQYFGPGTRLTVT.

The genes are TRBV12-3 or TRBV12-4 and TRBJ2-7; 10 positions agree with TRBD1. Unmatched junction bases numbered 10, after V lost 6 bases and J lost 5 bases. The CDR3 spans 15 residues. The CDR3 sequence is CASSPGQGPRDEQYF. The CDR3 coding sequence is TGTGCCAGCAGCCCGGGACAGGGGCCCCGGGACGAGCAGTACTTC.